This is a list of T cell receptor beta chains from one sample in a study of CD8+CD57+ T cells in acquired aplastic anemia. TCRdb ran MiXCR on the reads and lists one entry per CDR3 protein. The table has 150,000 to 200,000 distinct CDR3 sequences, roughly half seen once. The sequenced sample was sorted CD4+, CD8+, or CD8+CD57+ T cells (not recorded which) from PBMCs. Source of these receptors: a human donor in good health. Both conserved end residues are trimmed from each CDR3. Some rows mark clone size as missing; the rest say once, few, many or name a class of expanded clone.

v_call,clone_size,j_call,cdr3_aa
TRBV7-9,many,TRBJ1-4,ASSRDRGEKLF
TRBV24-1,.,TRBJ2-7,ATSDPDRGEQY
TRBV20-1,.,TRBJ2-7,SARGRSGQPYEQY
TRBV20-1,many,TRBJ1-5,SATGTGEVQPQH
TRBV20-1,few,TRBJ2-2,SASLHGSLNTGELF
TRBV5-6,.,TRBJ1-2,ASSRHTNYGYT
TRBV15,.,TRBJ1-4,ATSRDSTGLKLF
TRBV7-8,.,TRBJ2-7,ASSLAWSYEQY
TRBV11-3,many,TRBJ2-5,ASSLGGQETQY
TRBV24-1,many,TRBJ2-1,ATSISGQGYNEQF
TRBV15,.,TRBJ2-5,ATSSAGTWGRETQY
TRBV24-1,.,TRBJ2-7,ATHRTGNPYEQY
TRBV25-1,many,TRBJ2-5,ATGTSGIKTQY
TRBV6-2/TRBV6-3,.,TRBJ2-1,ASSSRLAGAYSEQF
TRBV29-1,.,TRBJ2-1,SVEGWHSYNEQF
TRBV19,.,TRBJ1-3,ASSIQGSSSGNTIY
TRBV7-9,many,TRBJ2-7,ASSPSYEQY
TRBV5-1,many,TRBJ2-5,ASSFGGSLETQY
TRBV15,.,TRBJ2-7,ATSRSWGQGVYEQY
TRBV19,many,TRBJ1-1,ASSISGGDTEAF
TRBV2,few,TRBJ1-1,ASSTMMNTEAF
TRBV20-1,many,TRBJ2-5,SAPATGGVSGRRETQY
TRBV4-3,many,TRBJ1-2,ASSQSDRAAGGYT
TRBV2,.,TRBJ1-1,ASGRDSHTEAF
TRBV7-9,.,TRBJ2-5,ASSRSSGVETQY
TRBV25-1,.,TRBJ1-2,ASSPDRYYYGYT
TRBV6-2/TRBV6-3,.,TRBJ1-1,ASSYPAGANTEAF
TRBV25-1,.,TRBJ2-7,ATSDSPGTGRY
TRBV6-2/TRBV6-3,once,TRBJ2-7,ASSYPDPPQTGGYYEQY
TRBV30,many,TRBJ1-6,AWSLQGYSPLH
TRBV20-1,.,TRBJ1-5,SARETGNQPQH
TRBV2,many,TRBJ2-7,ASKGRSYEQY
TRBV12-3/TRBV12-4,.,TRBJ2-7,ASSLAGGPNEQY
TRBV9,.,TRBJ2-7,ASSVGGLGSYEQY
TRBV19,.,TRBJ1-1,ASSPGRRTTEAF
TRBV11-2,few,TRBJ2-2,ASSPWTSRNTGELF
TRBV20-1,.,TRBJ1-1,SARGGVMNTEAF
TRBV6-1,many,TRBJ1-6,ASRRRTGDNSPLH
TRBV6-1,many,TRBJ1-6,ASSPRQGSPLH
TRBV7-9,.,TRBJ2-2,ASSDNSRSGELF
TRBV5-1,.,TRBJ2-1,ASSNRGNEQF
TRBV20-1,many,TRBJ1-1,SAVQGWAEAF
TRBV15,.,TRBJ1-2,ATSRVGTGEADGYT
TRBV7-9,.,TRBJ1-6,ASSLPANSPLH
TRBV6-7,many,TRBJ1-5,ASTIDGISNQPQH
TRBV20-1,many,TRBJ2-4,SARTSGSRENIQY
TRBV10-3,.,TRBJ2-3,ATSDPQGIGTDTQY
TRBV29-1,many,TRBJ1-4,SVEPATNEKLF
TRBV9,many,TRBJ2-3,ASSIAGGPADTQY
TRBV7-8,.,TRBJ2-3,ASSLGTLGTDTQY
TRBV28,many,TRBJ2-7,ASLAGGPYEQY
TRBV10-3,.,TRBJ1-6,AIRAANSPLH
TRBV10-3,.,TRBJ2-5,AISGTSGAQETQY
TRBV2,.,TRBJ1-1,ASRVSGGTEAF
TRBV6-5,many,TRBJ2-7,ASSYSWGLTYEQY
TRBV10-3,.,TRBJ1-3,AISGHSGNTIY
TRBV6-1,.,TRBJ2-7,ASSPADTGTGGYEQY
TRBV29-1,few,TRBJ2-2,SVEPSSSGELF
TRBV19,.,TRBJ2-7,ASSHPPYEQY
TRBV10-3,.,TRBJ1-2,AINGGDGYGYT